This T cell receptor beta chain was captured by sequencing in a study of beta chain features in type 1 diabetes. Whole-study context: Patients and healthy donors were similar in age, gender and cell yields.

Regarding the study as a whole: Moderate but significant shortening of TCRB CDR3s was recorded in all four CD4+ subsets from Type 1 diabetes patients.

This CDR3 has 12 residues. The V and J ends lost 2 bases and 2 bases respectively, with 0 bases between them. Germline lookup yields CDR1 MGHDK and CDR2 SYGVNS. Reverse transcription of all isolated RNA meant that expressed TCRB transcripts were sequenced. Measured with immunoSEQ multiplex PCR; TCRdb has only the in-frame clones, and not every one. The sample records around 140,000 clones, about 13% being singletons. In the case of this clone: Antigen specificity is unknown.

Input material: central memory CD4+ T cells from blood. The gene calls are TRBV25-1 and TRBJ2-2; D is unclear. This receptor was taken from a man aged 18 to 29 with type 1 diabetes. CDR3 DNA sequence: TGTGCCAGCAGTGAAAACACCGGGGAGCTGTTTTTT. It yields the protein CASSENTGELFF.